These 9 T cell receptor beta chains originate from one sample sequenced in a study of T cell responses to AZD1222 COVID-19 vaccine. Libraries were prepared by immunoSEQ multiplex PCR; TCRdb keeps only in-frame clonotypes and omits some of them. The sample holds 95,000 to 150,000 clones, about 85% seen once. The source material was peripheral blood, sampled on day 0 of AZD1222 vaccination. These receptor sequences come from an adult in good health.

The chain combines TRBV27 with TRBJ1-1; the D is unclear. This CDR3 spans 16 amino acids. Germline V gives CDR1 MNHEY, CDR2 SMNVEV (reference sequence). The germline V and J ends were trimmed by 3 bases and 6 bases, with 20 bases remaining between them. Written as DNA, the CDR3 is TGTGCCAGCAGTTTCATTATAGCAGGAGCTTCCTCTGAAGCTTTCTTT. Translated, it gives CASSFIIAGASSEAFF.

This clone was recorded only once. The V gene is TRBV6-5, the J gene TRBJ1-1; D may be TRBD1 (5 bases). The CDR3 length is 15 residues. CDR1 and CDR2 from the germline V gene are MNHEY and SVGAGI. V lost 6 bases and J lost 1, with 15 bases in between. CDR3 sequence reads: CASRQGVPTNTEAFF. CDR3 DNA: TGTGCCAGCAGGCAAGGGGTTCCGACGAACACTGAAGCTTTCTTT.

This clone was picked up one time. The V and J genes are TRBV5-4 and TRBJ1-6, with 7 bases identical to TRBD1. J was trimmed by 7 bases and V by 4 bases; bases with no gene match: 8. This CDR3 is 15 amino acids long. The germline V gene encodes CDR1 SGHNT and CDR2 YYREEE (reference sequence). CDR3: CASSTRQGTNSPLHF. In nucleotides, the CDR3 is TGTGCCAGCAGCACCCGACAGGGCACAAATTCACCCCTCCACTTT.

The chain combines TRBV30 with TRBJ2-7; D might be TRBD1 (5 bases). V was trimmed by 5 bases and J by 4 bases, leaving 15 bases between them. Germline CDR1 reads GTSNPN; CDR2 reads SVGIG (reference sequence). The CDR3 loop spans 13 amino acids. CDR3 residues: CAWGQTGVYEQYF. CDR3 nucleotides: TGTGCCTGGGGCCAAACAGGAGTATACGAGCAGTACTTC.

The chain recombines TRBV4-1 with TRBJ2-7; 11 nucleotides align to TRBD2. Trimming took 2 bases from V and 3 from J; bases not matched to a gene: 3. The germline V gene has CDR1 MGHRA and CDR2 YSYEKL. CDR3 length: 15 residues. CDR3 sequence reads: CASSQTSGGYYEQYF. CDR3 DNA sequence: TGCGCCAGCAGCCAAACTAGCGGGGGTTACTACGAGCAGTACTTC.

A few counts support this clone. V is TRBV7-2 and J is TRBJ2-2; D may be TRBD1 or TRBD2 (5 bases each). V lost 3 bases to trimming and J lost 4 bases, with 18 bases between them. Germline CDR1 is SGHTA and CDR2 is FQGNSA. The CDR3 is 17 residues long. Here the CDR3 DNA reads TGTGCCAGCAGCTTTGGACCGGGACGATCGGGCACCGGGGAGCTGTTTTTT. It translates to CASSFGPGRSGTGELFF.

The V and J genes are TRBV7-2 and TRBJ2-1, with no clear D. Trimming pared 1 base from V and 4 bases from J, leaving 8 bases between. Germline V gene lookup returns CDR1 SGHTA and CDR2 FQGNSA. This CDR3 comprises 14 residues. CDR3 in amino acids: CASSLGGYYNEQFF. DNA for the CDR3: TGTGCCAGCAGCTTAGGAGGTTATTACAATGAGCAGTTCTTC.

The chain has TRBV12-3 or TRBV12-4 and TRBJ1-5; D unclear. With 7 bases removed from V and 4 bases from J, the gap between germline ends came to 8 bases. The length of the CDR3 is 12 residues. The CDR3 nucleotides read TGTGCCAGCACCCGAGGGAATCAGCCCCAGCATTTT. Amino acid sequence: CASTRGNQPQHF.

V gene TRBV28 combines with J gene TRBJ1-5; tentatively, D is TRBD1 (5 bases). The CDR3 is 14 amino acids. The V and J ends lost 1 base and 4 bases respectively, with 8 bases between them. Per germline, CDR1 MDHEN and CDR2 SYDVKM. DNA of the CDR3: TGTGCCAGCAGTTTATCCAGGGTAAATCAGCCCCAGCATTTT. This encodes CASSLSRVNQPQHF.